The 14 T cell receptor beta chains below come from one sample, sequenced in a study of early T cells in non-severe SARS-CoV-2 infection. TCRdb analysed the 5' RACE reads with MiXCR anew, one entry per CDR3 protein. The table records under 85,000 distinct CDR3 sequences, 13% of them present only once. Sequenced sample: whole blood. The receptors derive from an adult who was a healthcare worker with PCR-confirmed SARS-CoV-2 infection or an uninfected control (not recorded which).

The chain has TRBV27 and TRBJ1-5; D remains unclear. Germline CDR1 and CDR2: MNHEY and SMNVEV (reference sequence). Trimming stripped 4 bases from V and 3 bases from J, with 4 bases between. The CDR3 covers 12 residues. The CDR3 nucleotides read TGTGCCAGCAGTTCCATCAATCAGCCCCAGCATTTT. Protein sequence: CASSSINQPQHF.

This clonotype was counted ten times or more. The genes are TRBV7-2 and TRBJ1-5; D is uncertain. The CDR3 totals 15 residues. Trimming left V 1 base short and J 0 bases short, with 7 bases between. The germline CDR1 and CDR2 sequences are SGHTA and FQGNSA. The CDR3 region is CASSLGGNSNQPQHF. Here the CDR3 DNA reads TGTGCCAGCAGCTTAGGGGGTAATAGCAATCAGCCCCAGCATTTT.

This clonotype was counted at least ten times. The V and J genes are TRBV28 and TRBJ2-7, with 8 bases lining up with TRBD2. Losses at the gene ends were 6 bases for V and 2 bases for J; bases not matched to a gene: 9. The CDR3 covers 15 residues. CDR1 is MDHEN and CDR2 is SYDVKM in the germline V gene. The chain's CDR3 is CASRALAGGTYEQYF. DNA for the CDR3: TGTGCCAGCAGGGCCCTCGCGGGAGGTACCTACGAGCAGTACTTC.

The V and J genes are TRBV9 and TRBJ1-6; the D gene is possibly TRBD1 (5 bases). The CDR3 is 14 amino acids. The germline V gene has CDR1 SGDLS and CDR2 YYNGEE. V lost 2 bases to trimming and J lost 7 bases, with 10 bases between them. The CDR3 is CASSVTRVNSPLHF. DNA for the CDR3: TGTGCCAGCAGCGTGACCAGGGTCAATTCACCCCTCCACTTT.

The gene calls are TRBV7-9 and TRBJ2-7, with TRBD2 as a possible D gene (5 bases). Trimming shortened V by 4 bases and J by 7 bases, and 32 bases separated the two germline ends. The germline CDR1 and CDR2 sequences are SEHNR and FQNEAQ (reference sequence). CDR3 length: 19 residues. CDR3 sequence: CASSSAVTRNAARPGEQYF. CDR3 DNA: TGTGCCAGCAGCTCCGCGGTTACAAGGAACGCAGCCCGTCCGGGGGAGCAGTACTTC.

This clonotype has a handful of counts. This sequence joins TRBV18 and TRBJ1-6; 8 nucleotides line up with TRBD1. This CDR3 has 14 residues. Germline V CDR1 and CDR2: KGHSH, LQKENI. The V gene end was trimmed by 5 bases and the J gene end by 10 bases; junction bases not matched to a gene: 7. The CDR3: CASSETGDGSPLHF. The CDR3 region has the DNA TGTGCCAGCTCAGAGACAGGGGACGGATCACCCCTCCACTTT. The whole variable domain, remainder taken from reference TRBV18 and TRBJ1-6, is NAGVMQNPRHLVRRRGQEARLRCSPMKGHSHVYWYRQLPEEGLKFMVYLQKENIIDESGMPKERFSAEFPKEGPSILRIQQVVRGDSAAYFCASSETGDGSPLHFGNGTRLTVT.

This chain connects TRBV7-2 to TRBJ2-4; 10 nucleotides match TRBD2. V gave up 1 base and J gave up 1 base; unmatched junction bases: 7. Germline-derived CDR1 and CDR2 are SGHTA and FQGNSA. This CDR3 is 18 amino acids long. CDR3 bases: TGTGCCAGCAGCTTAGAACTAGCGGGAAGTGGGGCCAAAAACATTCAGTACTTC. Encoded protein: CASSLELAGSGAKNIQYF.

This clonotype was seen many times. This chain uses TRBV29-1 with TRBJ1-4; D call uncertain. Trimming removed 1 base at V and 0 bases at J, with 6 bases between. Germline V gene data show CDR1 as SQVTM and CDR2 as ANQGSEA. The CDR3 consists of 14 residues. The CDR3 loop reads CSVEVVATNEKLFF. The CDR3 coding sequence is TGCAGCGTTGAAGTAGTTGCAACTAATGAAAAACTGTTTTTT.

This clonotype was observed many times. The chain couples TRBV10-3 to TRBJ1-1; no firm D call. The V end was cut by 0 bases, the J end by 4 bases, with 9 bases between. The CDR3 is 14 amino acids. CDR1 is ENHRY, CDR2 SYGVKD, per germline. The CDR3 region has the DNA TGTGCCATCAGTGAGTCGGGAGGAGGCACTGAAGCTTTCTTT. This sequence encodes CAISESGGGTEAFF.

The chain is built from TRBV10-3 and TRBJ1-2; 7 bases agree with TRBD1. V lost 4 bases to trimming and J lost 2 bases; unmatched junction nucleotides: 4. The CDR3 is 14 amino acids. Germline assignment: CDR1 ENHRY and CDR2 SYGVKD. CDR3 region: CAISGSTGNYGYTF. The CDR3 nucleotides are TGTGCCATCAGTGGATCGACAGGGAACTATGGCTACACCTTC.

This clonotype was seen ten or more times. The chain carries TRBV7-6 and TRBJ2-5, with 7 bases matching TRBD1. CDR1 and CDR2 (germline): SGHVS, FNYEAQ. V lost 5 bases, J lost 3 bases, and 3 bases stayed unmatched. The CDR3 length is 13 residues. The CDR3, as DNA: TGTGCCAGCAGCAGCGACAGGGAAGAGACCCAGTACTTC. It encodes CASSSDREETQYF.

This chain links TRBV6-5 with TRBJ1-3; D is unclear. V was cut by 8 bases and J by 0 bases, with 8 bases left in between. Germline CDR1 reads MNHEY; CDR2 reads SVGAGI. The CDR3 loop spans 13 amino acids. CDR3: CASLGLSGNTIYF. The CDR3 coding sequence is TGTGCCAGCCTTGGTCTCTCTGGAAACACCATATATTTT.

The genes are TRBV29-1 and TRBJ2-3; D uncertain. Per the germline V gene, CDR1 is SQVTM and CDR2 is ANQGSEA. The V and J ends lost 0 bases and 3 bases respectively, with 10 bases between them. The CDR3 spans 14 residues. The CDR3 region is CSVEDQHRTDTQYF. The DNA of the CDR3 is TGCAGCGTTGAAGATCAGCACAGAACAGATACGCAGTATTTT.

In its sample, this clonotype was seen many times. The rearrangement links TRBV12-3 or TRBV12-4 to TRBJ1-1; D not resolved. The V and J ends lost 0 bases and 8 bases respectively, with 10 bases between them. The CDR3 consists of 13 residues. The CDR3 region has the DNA TGTGCCAGCAGTTTAGCCGCCCGGCGCGAAGCTTTCTTT. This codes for CASSLAARREAFF.